The 7 T cell receptor beta chains given below trace back to one sample, sequenced in a study of blood T cells in healthy people across ages. The authors ran a second PCR of 7 to 11 cycles using a sample-barcoded 5' primer and a J-beta primer mix. TCRdb re-derived calls from the 5' RACE reads in MiXCR, one entry per CDR3 protein. The sample records a few hundred thousand distinct CDR3 sequences, roughly half being singletons. The sequencing input was blood. These receptors came from a man in his sixties in good health.

This clonotype has only a few counts. The rearrangement uses TRBV4-2 and TRBJ1-6; TRBD1 aligns across 8 bases. Trimming removed 0 bases from V and 10 bases from J; junction bases left unmatched: 5. Germline CDR1 reads LGHNA; CDR2 reads YNFKEQ. The CDR3 is made up of 15 amino acids. The CDR3 reads CASSQETRGRSPLHF. In nucleotides, the CDR3 is TGTGCCAGCAGCCAAGAGACCAGGGGGCGATCACCCCTCCACTTT.

This clonotype has more than one count but fewer than ten. The chain couples TRBV4-2 to TRBJ2-1; 10 bases map to TRBD2. The V gene's germline CDR1 is LGHNA and CDR2 YNFKEQ. The CDR3 has 15 residues. Unmatched junction bases numbered 5, after V lost 1 base and J lost 8 bases. The CDR3 region has the DNA TGTGCCAGCAGCCAAGCTAGCGGGAGTCGGGATGAGCAGTTCTTC. Protein: CASSQASGSRDEQFF.

The chain joins TRBV20-1 to TRBJ1-5; D is perhaps TRBD1 (5 bases). Germline CDR1 is DFQATT and CDR2 is SNEGSKA (reference sequence). V lost 1 base to trimming and J lost 6 bases, with 13 bases between them. This CDR3 is built from 14 residues. The CDR3 nucleotides are TGCAGTGCTAGAGGGGGGGATTCGCGTCAGCCCCAGCATTTT. Translated: CSARGGDSRQPQHF.

This chain uses TRBV7-9 with TRBJ2-3; 7 positions match TRBD2. The CDR3 covers 17 residues. From germline, CDR1 is SEHNR and CDR2 FQNEAQ (reference sequence). The V and J ends lost 6 bases and 3 bases, in that order; junction bases with no gene match: 15. CDR3 protein: CASSPLRAGGRTDTQYF. CDR3 in DNA: TGTGCCAGCAGTCCCCTCCGGGCTGGCGGGAGAACAGATACGCAGTATTTT.

This clonotype was observed a few times. V gene TRBV20-1 combines with J gene TRBJ2-1; D is ambiguous. This CDR3 has 11 residues. From germline, CDR1 is DFQATT and CDR2 SNEGSKA (reference sequence). Trimming pared 4 bases from V and 5 bases from J, leaving 6 bases between. The CDR3 nucleotides read TGCAGTGCTACGAAACACAATGAGCAGTTCTTC. Protein product: CSATKHNEQFF.

V gene TRBV5-1 combines with J gene TRBJ1-4; tentatively, D is TRBD1 (5 bases). This CDR3 is 14 amino acids long. V was clipped by 4 bases and J by 4 bases, with 11 bases between them. The germline V gene encodes CDR1 SGHRS and CDR2 YFSETQ. The CDR3 DNA sequence: TGCGCCAGCAGCAGGGACCAGCGTAATGAAAAACTGTTTTTT. It codes for CASSRDQRNEKLFF. The variable domain in full, with the rest retrieved from reference TRBV5-1 and TRBJ1-4, is KAGVTQTPRYLIKTRGQQVTLSCSPISGHRSVSWYQQTPGQGLQFLFEYFSETQRNKGNFPGRFSGRQFSNSRSEMNVSTLELGDSALYLCASSRDQRNEKLFFGSGTQLSVL.

The rearrangement links TRBV7-3 to TRBJ2-1; 8 nucleotides align to TRBD2. Losses at the gene ends were 2 bases for V and 4 bases for J; bases not matched to a gene: 4. This CDR3 region has 15 residues. Germline assignment: CDR1 SGHTA and CDR2 FQGTGA. For the CDR3, the DNA is TGTGCCAGCAGCTTACGCCTAGCGGGTTACAATGAGCAGTTCTTC. Protein product: CASSLRLAGYNEQFF.